The 19 T cell receptor beta chains below all came from one sample that was sequenced in a study of T cells after yellow fever vaccination. TCRdb re-derived calls from the 5' RACE reads in MiXCR, one entry per CDR3 protein. Of 550,000 to 750,000 distinct CDR3 sequences listed, about 13% are singletons. Specimen: PBMCs, collected on the day of the yellow fever booster vaccination. The receptors here all came from a man aged 25-45 years who received the YFV17D yellow fever vaccine.

The chain has TRBV28 and TRBJ2-1; D may be TRBD1 (7 bases). This CDR3 has 14 residues. Germline V CDR1 and CDR2: MDHEN, SYDVKM. V gave up 6 bases and J gave up 6 bases, with 15 bases separating them. The CDR3: CASRPPGGINEQFF. The CDR3 DNA reads TGTGCCAGCAGGCCCCCAGGGGGGATCAATGAGCAGTTCTTC.

This sequence joins TRBV20-1 and TRBJ2-7; 7 nucleotides line up with TRBD2. Germline assignment: CDR1 DFQATT and CDR2 SNEGSKA (reference sequence). The junction had 11 bases not matched to a gene; V was cut back by 3 bases and J by 0 bases. The CDR3 is 16 amino acids. CDR3 sequence reads: CSARGGDGWSSYEQYF. The CDR3 nucleotides read TGCAGTGCTAGGGGGGGGGATGGATGGAGCTCCTACGAGCAGTACTTC.

In this sample, this clonotype turned up a few times. The chain joins TRBV5-1 to TRBJ2-7; 7 bases line up with TRBD2. The length of the CDR3 is 16 residues. Germline V gene data show CDR1 as SGHRS and CDR2 as YFSETQ. The trim removed 3 bases at V and 3 bases at J, leaving 12 bases unmatched. The CDR3 DNA reads as TGCGCCAGCAGCTCGTATCTTGCGGGAGTAGGCTACGAGCAGTACTTC. This encodes CASSSYLAGVGYEQYF.

The CDR3 nucleotides read TGCAGCGTTGAAGACTTGGACAGGGGAGGATACGAGCAGTACTTC. Translation gives CSVEDLDRGGYEQYF. The gene calls are TRBV29-1 and TRBJ2-7, with 9 bases fitting TRBD1. Germline V gives CDR1 SQVTM, CDR2 ANQGSEA. The CDR3 runs to 15 residues. Losses at the gene ends were 0 bases for V and 4 bases for J; bases not matched to a gene: 7.

This clonotype was recorded a few times. The rearrangement uses TRBV20-1 and TRBJ1-1, with no clear D. Trimming took 6 bases from V and 11 from J, leaving 16 bases between them. Germline CDR1 DFQATT, CDR2 SNEGSKA (reference sequence). The CDR3 runs 11 residues. In nucleotides, the CDR3 is TGCAGTGCCTATCCCACAAGTTCGGCTTTCTTT. Its translation: CSAYPTSSAFF.

This clonotype was detected ten times or more. The chain uses TRBV12-3 or TRBV12-4 and TRBJ2-1; 8 bases are shared with TRBD2. V was clipped by 5 bases and J by 6 bases; unmatched bases: 3. The CDR3 is 13 amino acids. The CDR3 protein is CASSRAGGNEQFF. The CDR3 DNA reads as TGTGCCAGCAGTCGCGCGGGGGGCAATGAGCAGTTCTTC.

The chain recombines TRBV20-1 with TRBJ1-5; perhaps TRBD1 as D (5 bases). Germline-derived CDR1 and CDR2 are DFQATT and SNEGSKA (reference sequence). Between the trimmed V and J ends, which lost 5 bases and 3 bases, there was a span of 17 bases. The CDR3 contains 15 residues. The CDR3 sequence is CSAWVRAGNNQPQHF. CDR3 nucleotide sequence: TGCAGTGCTTGGGTTCGGGCAGGGAACAATCAGCCCCAGCATTTT.

This sequence joins TRBV7-2 and TRBJ2-7; weak D call: TRBD2 (5 bases). The CDR3 loop spans 15 amino acids. Germline CDR1 SGHTA, CDR2 FQGNSA. V lost 2 bases to trimming and J lost 2 bases, with 13 bases between them. CDR3 loop: CASSLRGSSPYEQYF. The CDR3 DNA is TGTGCCAGCAGCTTACGTGGGAGCAGTCCCTACGAGCAGTACTTC.

This clonotype was found a few times. The chain combines TRBV5-1 with TRBJ1-5; D is ambiguous. CDR1 is SGHRS, CDR2 YFSETQ, per germline. The CDR3 has 13 residues. With 0 bases removed from V and 7 bases from J, the gap between germline ends came to 8 bases. The CDR3 nucleotides are TGCGCCAGCAGCTTGGCTCCGTTCCAGCCCCAGCATTTT. It yields the protein CASSLAPFQPQHF.

This clonotype was picked up a small number of times. The chain has TRBV29-1 and TRBJ1-1, with 9 bases matching TRBD1. V gave up 7 bases and J gave up 6 bases; unmatched junction bases: 15. The CDR3 has 15 residues. Germline lookup yields CDR1 SQVTM and CDR2 ANQGSEA. In nucleotides, the CDR3 is TGCAGCGCAACAGGGGGCGCGGGGGTAATTCCTGAAGCTTTCTTT. Encoded protein: CSATGGAGVIPEAFF.

This clonotype appeared a few times. The CDR3 here is CASSLVGGPGGYTF. In DNA, the CDR3 is TGTGCCAGCAGCTTGGTGGGTGGTCCTGGTGGCTACACCTTC. This rearrangement joins TRBV5-4 to TRBJ1-2; unclear D gene. Per the germline V gene, CDR1 is SGHNT and CDR2 is YYREEE (reference sequence). The CDR3 totals 14 residues. The V gene lost 0 bases and the J gene lost 7 bases, with 13 bases spanning the gap.

This clonotype was found a few times. The chain uses TRBV21-1 and TRBJ2-1; the table's D call, TRBD1, was not checked against the DNA. TRBV21-1 is termed a pseudogene. The CDR3 covers 17 residues. In DNA, the CDR3 is TGTGCCAGCAGCAGATTAAAGCCCCCCATTTCCTACAATGAGCAGTTCTTC. Translation gives CASSRLKPPISYNEQFF.

This clonotype came up a few times. The gene calls are TRBV7-2 and TRBJ2-1; 12 bases fit TRBD2. The CDR3 has 15 amino acids. V was clipped by 1 base and J by 10 bases; unmatched bases: 5. Germline CDR1 is SGHTA and CDR2 is FQGNSA. The CDR3 DNA is TGTGCCAGCAGCTTAGGTGGCGGGACTAGCGGGGAGCAGTTCTTC. It codes for CASSLGGGTSGEQFF.

Notes on this clonotype: One junction end does not reproduce the germline sequence, and a read error may be involved. J is TRBJ1-1 and V is TRBV4-3, with D possibly being TRBD1 (5 bases). The CDR3 sequence is 13 residues long. In germline, CDR1 is LGHNA, CDR2 YSLEER. CDR3 DNA sequence: TGCGCCAGCAGCCATTCGGACCGGGGGGAAGATTTCTTT. It specifies CASSHSDRGEDFF.

In DNA form, the CDR3 reads TGTGCCAGCAGTTTAATCCCCGACAGGGCTAATTCACCCCTCCACTTT. This translates into CASSLIPDRANSPLHF. The chain employs TRBV27 and TRBJ1-6; TRBD1 matches at 7 bases. The germline gives CDR1 MNHEY, CDR2 SMNVEV (reference sequence). The CDR3 length is 16 residues. V was clipped by 2 bases and J by 6 bases; unmatched bases: 7.

As to this clonotype: A much more abundant neighbour one base away suggests this may be a read error. The chain recombines TRBV20-1 with TRBJ2-7; D perhaps matches TRBD2 (6 bases). With 6 bases removed from V and 7 bases from J, the gap between germline ends came to 19 bases. This CDR3 is 13 amino acids long. Germline lookup yields CDR1 DFQATT and CDR2 SNEGSKA (reference sequence). The CDR3 bases are TGCAGTGCGCGGGACTCCTCGCTCTGGGAGCAGTACTTC. Amino acids: CSARDSSLWEQYF.

The table lists this clonotype with a few counts. The chain employs TRBV12-3 or TRBV12-4 and TRBJ2-7; D perhaps matches TRBD2 (5 bases). Trimming cost V 3 bases and J 6 bases, with 9 bases left between them. The CDR3 has 12 amino acids. The CDR3 region has the DNA TGTGCCAGCAGTTTCCGGGAACCCGAGCAGTACTTC. Translation gives CASSFREPEQYF.

V usage is TRBV4-3 and J usage is TRBJ1-2, with 7 bases matching TRBD1. The junction had 12 bases not matched to a gene; V was cut back by 4 bases and J by 4 bases. The CDR3 sequence is 16 residues long. Germline lookup yields CDR1 LGHNA and CDR2 YSLEER. In DNA form, the CDR3 reads TGCGCCAGCAGCCGAACCCAGGTGGGACAGAGCTATGGCTACACCTTC. Protein sequence: CASSRTQVGQSYGYTF.

The chain uses TRBV20-1 and TRBJ2-2; 8 bases align to TRBD1. The CDR3 is 17 amino acids. Germline V lookup: CDR1 DFQATT, CDR2 SNEGSKA (reference sequence). V was pared by 1 base and J by 4 bases, with 11 bases of the junction left unmatched. CDR3 region: CSARGLGQGLSTGELFF. CDR3 DNA sequence: TGCAGTGCTAGAGGATTAGGACAGGGCCTTTCCACCGGGGAGCTGTTTTTT.